Included here is one T cell receptor (beta chain) sequence, with context. The antigen it binds to is not known. No base-level quality is on record; no much larger clone is a single base apart. This record belongs to a study of blood T cell repertoires in COVID-19 (dated by TCRdb to between 2020 and 2021). Background for the entire study: Collaborator samples came from the United States, Italy and Spain and covered acute and convalescent phases of COVID-19. The prospective study material was composed of cDNA or gDNA derived from T cells, B-cell-depleted T cells, or PBMCs. Subjects who had been exposed to COVID-19, were actively infected with it, or had recovered from it provided the deeply sampled blood TCRbeta repertoires that made up the dataset. The repertoires were released in a freely available public database meant as a resource for research on the immune response to SARS-CoV-2. The samples were drawn from the first 160 participants of the ongoing ImmuneRACE study and from more than 1,000 subjects provided by 6 global collaborators. The sample metadata nearly always contained a de-identified subject ID, COVID-19 status, age in years and sex. HLA class I and class II types, where available, came from metadata supplied by the sample provider rather than from assay-based typing. Overall results and qualifications from the work: The quantity of clinical and demographic metadata differed by source and by participant and was supplied without curation.

Each collaborating institution followed its own protocols to collect whole blood in K2EDTA tubes. Collaborator samples were shipped for TCRbeta analysis as frozen whole blood, isolated PBMCs, or DNA extracted from either sample type. The immunoSEQ Assay, a bias-controlled multiplex PCR, was used to amplify TCRbeta CDR3 regions from genomic DNA. As for the authors' bioinformatics: The number of nucleated cells in each sample was estimated by amplification of reference gene primers within the assay. Sequence reads were collapsed and filtered to measure the absolute abundance of every unique TCRbeta CDR3 rearrangement. For each sample, productive Simpson clonality was calculated as the square root of Simpson's diversity index across productive rearrangements. The table comes from immuneACCESS by way of TCRdb, which keeps in-frame sequences with V and J called. Part of the clones is missing from these tables; in studies checked, under half for an unresolved V gene and the rest for unknown reasons. V and J calls plus clone size are reproduced from that table; the DNA served to infer D and trimming. The sample table holds over 200,000 clones, of which 80% were seen once. Of the sample, 4% to 5.5% is held by the ten largest clones.

V is pruned by 6 bases and J by 0 bases, leaving 8 bases of the junction without a gene match. Spanning cysteine to phenylalanine, the CDR3 consists of 16 amino acids. Just the 48-base CDR3 DNA is kept, in frame starting at base 1. Reading the germline V gene (reference sequence) gives CDR1 LNHDA and CDR2 SQIVND. Sequenced material: peripheral blood. This receptor was identified in a human donor in a cohort sampled during active COVID-19. The receptor chain draws on TRBV19 and TRBJ1-1; 9 central nucleotides agree with TRBD1. The CDR3 corresponds to CASSGGTGNMNTEAFF. The DNA is TGTGCCAGTAGCGGCGGGACAGGGAATATGAACACTGAAGCTTTCTTT.